This TCR beta chain was found in a study of blood T cell repertoires in COVID-19. Libraries were prepared by immunoSEQ multiplex PCR; TCRdb keeps only in-frame clonotypes and omits some of them. The sample shows around 70,000 clones, roughly 79% of them seen only once. This CDR3 contains 16 residues. V lost 4 bases to trimming and J lost 6 bases; unmatched junction nucleotides: 11. Looked up from germline, CDR1 is KGHDR and CDR2 is SFDVKD. This TCR derives from a man aged 65 to 85 with acute or convalescent COVID-19. Sequenced material: peripheral blood. The chain couples TRBV24-1 to TRBJ1-5; 7 bases align to TRBD1. This chain's CDR3 is CATSEPGGSGSQPQHF. Written as DNA, the CDR3 is TGTGCCACCAGTGAACCAGGGGGATCGGGGAGTCAGCCCCAGCATTTT.